Below are 11 T cell receptor beta chains sequenced from a single sample in a study of technical replicates of blood from a few donors. The repertoire was sequenced with immunoSEQ multiplex PCR; TCRdb's copy has only in-frame clones and lacks some. Found here are approximately 75,000 clones, approximately 97% of them singletons; the top ten hold almost 0.3%. Material: T cells isolated from PBMCs. The receptors originated from a human donor in good health.

The rearrangement links TRBV28 to TRBJ1-2; D is uncertain. The ends were cut back, 5 bases at V and 5 bases at J, with 18 bases in the middle. Germline CDR1 reads MDHEN; CDR2 reads SYDVKM. The CDR3 spans 15 residues. The CDR3 sequence is CASSLGSVALYGYTF. CDR3 DNA: TGTGCCAGCAGTCTCGGGTCCGTCGCCCTTTATGGCTACACCTTC.

This chain joins TRBV27 and TRBJ1-1; D is undetermined. CDR3 length: 15 residues. The ends were cut back, 5 bases at V and 1 base at J, with 14 bases in the middle. Germline CDR1 is MNHEY and CDR2 is SMNVEV (reference sequence). CDR3 in DNA: TGTGCCAGCAGTACCTTCTCAGGCAGGAACACTGAAGCTTTCTTT. Residues: CASSTFSGRNTEAFF.

This chain links TRBV6-1 with TRBJ2-1, with 10 bases fitting TRBD2. The germline V gene encodes CDR1 MNHNS and CDR2 SASEGT. This CDR3 contains 15 residues. Trimming removed 2 bases from V and 2 bases from J; junction bases left unmatched: 0. CDR3 DNA sequence: TGTGCCAGCAGTGAAAGCGGGAGGGCCTACAATGAGCAGTTCTTC. The encoded protein is CASSESGRAYNEQFF.

This clone has only a few counts. The chain has TRBV19 and TRBJ1-1, with a possible D match to TRBD1 (5 bases). The CDR3 consists of 12 residues. Between the trimmed V and J ends, which lost 3 bases and 5 bases, there was a span of 7 bases. Germline CDR1 reads LNHDA; CDR2 reads SQIVND (reference sequence). In DNA form, the CDR3 reads TGTGCCAGTAGTATGCAGGGAACTGAAGCTTTCTTT. Its translation: CASSMQGTEAFF.

V and J are TRBV18 and TRBJ2-2; D not certain. CDR3 length equals 15 residues. In germline, CDR1 is KGHSH, CDR2 LQKENI. V was trimmed by 2 bases and J by 1 base, leaving 8 bases between them. Here the CDR3 DNA reads TGTGCCAGCTCACCAACAGCTGTGAACACCGGGGAGCTGTTTTTT. Its translation: CASSPTAVNTGELFF.

V is TRBV25-1 and J is TRBJ1-5; tentative D call: TRBD1 (6 bases). Trimming took 5 bases from V and 0 from J, leaving 11 bases between them. The CDR3 sequence is 15 residues long. The germline CDR1 and CDR2 sequences are MGHDK and SYGVNS. The CDR3 coding sequence is TGTGCCAGCAGTCAGGGGACCGATAGCAATCAGCCCCAGCATTTT. It yields the protein CASSQGTDSNQPQHF.

The chain uses TRBV10-3 and TRBJ2-6; D perhaps matches TRBD1 (5 bases). V lost 1 base, J lost 2 bases, and 15 bases lay in between. The germline V gene has CDR1 ENHRY and CDR2 SYGVKD. This CDR3 contains 18 residues. CDR3 DNA: TGTGCCATCAGTGAGTTTGAGGCCCTCAGGGCTGGGGCCAACGTCCTGACTTTC. Protein: CAISEFEALRAGANVLTF.

V is TRBV30 and J is TRBJ2-5; 8 positions match TRBD2. Germline lookup yields CDR1 GTSNPN and CDR2 SVGIG (reference sequence). The V segment lost 4 bases and the J segment 5 bases; nucleotides outside the gene matches: 9. This CDR3 has 14 residues. The CDR3 protein is CAWKPLAGSETQYF. The CDR3, as DNA: TGTGCCTGGAAACCCTTAGCGGGATCTGAGACCCAGTACTTC.

This rearrangement joins TRBV2 to TRBJ2-7; D is undetermined. The V gene lost 0 bases and the J gene lost 7 bases, with 7 bases spanning the gap. CDR1 is SNHLY and CDR2 is FYNNEI in the germline V gene. The CDR3 extends over 12 amino acids. The DNA for the CDR3 is TGTGCCAGCAGTGAAGCTGTCCGGGAGCAGTACTTC. Encoded protein: CASSEAVREQYF.

CDR3 sequence (DNA): TGTGCCAGCAGCCGCAGATCTTTTGGCTACCAAGAGACCCAGTACTTC. Amino acids: CASSRRSFGYQETQYF. This chain uses TRBV9 with TRBJ2-5; D remains ambiguous. Germline V gene lookup returns CDR1 SGDLS and CDR2 YYNGEE. CDR3 length equals 16 residues. The V end lost 4 bases, the J end lost 0 bases, and 16 bases lay between the germline ends. The whole variable domain, remainder taken from reference TRBV9 and TRBJ2-5, is DSGVTQTPKHLITATGQRVTLRCSPRSGDLSVYWYQQSLDQGLQFLIQYYNGEERAKGNILERFSAQQFPDLHSELNLSSLELGDSALYFCASSRRSFGYQETQYFGPGTRLLVL.

V usage is TRBV29-1 and J usage is TRBJ1-4, with no clear D. This CDR3 has 14 residues. Germline CDR1 SQVTM, CDR2 ANQGSEA. The V and J ends lost 7 bases and 0 bases respectively, with 12 bases between them. CDR3 in amino acids: CSALVAATNEKLFF. The CDR3 region has the DNA TGCAGCGCCTTGGTGGCAGCAACTAATGAAAAACTGTTTTTT.